These T cell receptor beta chains were read from a single sample in a study of regulatory T cells in long-lasting Graves disease. TCRdb ran MiXCR on the multiplex PCR reads and lists one entry per CDR3 protein. The sample includes 350,000 to 550,000 distinct CDR3 sequences, approximately 14% of them seen just once. These same data were also listed under a study on T cells in Graves' hyperthyroidism and ophthalmopathy.

The starting material was peripheral blood mononuclear cells (PBMCs), obtained at new diagnosis, from a patient treated with antithyroid drugs. The receptors derive from a woman between 45 and 60 years old with Graves disease. Both conserved end residues are part of each CDR3. A D gene is named only where the DNA matches it firmly. Clone size, where shown, is once, few, many, or a class for clones that have expanded.

D gene: TRBD1; J gene: TRBJ2-5; V gene: TRBV6-1; clone size: -; CDR3 DNA: TGTGCCAGCATGAGGGGGCGCGAGGAGACCCAGTACTTC; CDR3 protein: CASMRGREETQYF
D gene: -; J gene: TRBJ1-1; V gene: TRBV19; clone size: -; CDR3 DNA: TGTGCCAGTAGTATAGAGGGCAGGAACACTGAAGCTTTCTTT; CDR3 protein: CASSIEGRNTEAFF
D gene: TRBD2; J gene: TRBJ2-3; V gene: TRBV29-1; clone size: few; CDR3 DNA: TGCAGCGTCGGGCGGGGGGTCGGCACAGATACGCAGTATTTT; CDR3 protein: CSVGRGVGTDTQYF
D gene: -; J gene: TRBJ2-2; V gene: TRBV11-2; clone size: -; CDR3 DNA: TGTGCCAGCGAGGGTGGGTCATCCGGGGAGCTGTTTTTT; CDR3 protein: CASEGGSSGELFF
D gene: TRBD2; J gene: TRBJ2-7; V gene: TRBV7-8; clone size: few; CDR3 DNA: TGTGCCAGCAGCTTAGACAGCGGGAGGGCCCGTCTTTTTTACGAGCAGTACTTC; CDR3 protein: CASSLDSGRARLFYEQYF
D gene: TRBD1; J gene: TRBJ1-4; V gene: TRBV5-1; clone size: few; CDR3 DNA: TGCGCCAGCAGCCTGACCAGGGGGGATGAAAAACTGTTTTTT; CDR3 protein: CASSLTRGDEKLFF
D gene: TRBD2; J gene: TRBJ2-1; V gene: TRBV28; clone size: many; CDR3 DNA: TGTGCCAGCACCGTCCCGGGACTAGCGGGAGCTAATTACAATGAGCAGTTCTTC; CDR3 protein: CASTVPGLAGANYNEQFF
D gene: TRBD2; J gene: TRBJ2-7; V gene: TRBV5-4; clone size: -; CDR3 DNA: TGTGCCAGCAGCCGGAGGCTAGCGGGAGGGGACTACGAGCAGTACTTC; CDR3 protein: CASSRRLAGGDYEQYF
D gene: TRBD1; J gene: TRBJ1-2; V gene: TRBV10-3; clone size: few; CDR3 DNA: TGTGCCACGAAGACAGGGAACTATGGCTACACCTTC; CDR3 protein: CATKTGNYGYTF
D gene: -; J gene: TRBJ2-1; V gene: TRBV5-1; clone size: -; CDR3 DNA: TGCGCCAGCTATACCTTGAGGGGGACGGGACCCAATGAGCAGTTCTTC; CDR3 protein: CASYTLRGTGPNEQFF
D gene: -; J gene: TRBJ1-2; V gene: TRBV28; clone size: many; CDR3 DNA: TGTGCCAGCAGTTTCATGGGACACACTAACTATGGCTACACCTTC; CDR3 protein: CASSFMGHTNYGYTF
D gene: TRBD2; J gene: TRBJ2-2; V gene: TRBV3-1; clone size: -; CDR3 DNA: TGTGCCAGCAGCAAACCGGGACCAGCGGGAGAGAACACCGGGGAGCTGTTTTTT; CDR3 protein: CASSKPGPAGENTGELFF
D gene: -; J gene: TRBJ1-1; V gene: TRBV14; clone size: many; CDR3 DNA: TGTGCCAGCAGCCAGACCCGTGAAGCTTTCTTT; CDR3 protein: CASSQTREAFF
D gene: -; J gene: TRBJ2-7; V gene: TRBV27; clone size: -; CDR3 DNA: TGTGCCAGCAGTTTATCGATACGGGGAAACGAGCAGTACTTC; CDR3 protein: CASSLSIRGNEQYF
D gene: TRBD1; J gene: TRBJ1-4; V gene: TRBV18; clone size: -; CDR3 DNA: TGTGCCAGCTCTCCTGGGACAGGGGGCGGCGAAGAAAAACTGTTTTTT; CDR3 protein: CASSPGTGGGEEKLFF
D gene: -; J gene: TRBJ2-1; V gene: TRBV2; clone size: many; CDR3 DNA: TGTGCCAGCAAACAGGGTAGGGGTTCCCACAATGAGCAGTTCTTC; CDR3 protein: CASKQGRGSHNEQFF
D gene: -; J gene: TRBJ1-4; V gene: TRBV12-3/TRBV12-4; clone size: few; CDR3 DNA: TGTGCCAGCAGTTCACTGGGTAGGGCCCGTAATGAAAAACTGTTTTTT; CDR3 protein: CASSSLGRARNEKLFF
D gene: TRBD2; J gene: TRBJ2-3; V gene: TRBV19; clone size: -; CDR3 DNA: TGTGCCAGTACACTAGCGGAGACAGATACGCAGTATTTT; CDR3 protein: CASTLAETDTQYF
D gene: TRBD2; J gene: TRBJ2-7; V gene: TRBV11-1; clone size: many; CDR3 DNA: TGTGCCAGCAGCTTGACTAGCCCCGACTACGAGCAGTACTTC; CDR3 protein: CASSLTSPDYEQYF
D gene: TRBD1; J gene: TRBJ1-1; V gene: TRBV6-2/TRBV6-3; clone size: many; CDR3 DNA: TGTGCCAGCGGGGACAGCATGAACACTGAAGCTTTCTTT; CDR3 protein: CASGDSMNTEAFF
D gene: TRBD2; J gene: TRBJ2-2; V gene: TRBV2; clone size: few; CDR3 DNA: TGTGCCAGAGGGGCCGGAGAGGGGACTAGCGGGAGTATCGGGGAGCTGTTTTTT; CDR3 protein: CARGAGEGTSGSIGELFF
D gene: -; J gene: TRBJ2-7; V gene: TRBV7-9; clone size: many; CDR3 DNA: TGTGCCAGCAGCTTCGGGGCTAACGAGCAGTACTTC; CDR3 protein: CASSFGANEQYF
D gene: TRBD2; J gene: TRBJ2-7; V gene: TRBV20-1; clone size: many; CDR3 DNA: TGCAGTGCCAAGCCTAGCGGCAAGAGCTCCTACGAGCAGTACTTC; CDR3 protein: CSAKPSGKSSYEQYF
D gene: -; J gene: TRBJ2-7; V gene: TRBV20-1; clone size: -; CDR3 DNA: TGCAGTGCTCCGATGACAGCAACCTACGAGCAGTGCTTC; CDR3 protein: CSAPMTATYEQCF
D gene: -; J gene: TRBJ2-3; V gene: TRBV18; clone size: many; CDR3 DNA: TGTGCCAGCTCACCACCTTGGGGGGAGACAGATACGCAGTATTTT; CDR3 protein: CASSPPWGETDTQYF
D gene: -; J gene: TRBJ1-4; V gene: TRBV28; clone size: -; CDR3 DNA: TGTGCCAGCACCTCAATTCGCAAAACTAATGAAAAACTGTTTTTT; CDR3 protein: CASTSIRKTNEKLFF
D gene: TRBD1; J gene: TRBJ2-2; V gene: TRBV11-3; clone size: few; CDR3 DNA: TGTGCCAGCAGCTTAGGCCACGCCAGGGGGCTGAGTACCGGGGAGCTGTTTTTT; CDR3 protein: CASSLGHARGLSTGELFF
D gene: TRBD1; J gene: TRBJ1-3; V gene: TRBV2; clone size: many; CDR3 DNA: TGTGCCAGCAGTGCGGACAGGGGGCCTGGAAACACCATATATTTT; CDR3 protein: CASSADRGPGNTIYF
D gene: -; J gene: TRBJ1-4; V gene: TRBV3-1; clone size: few; CDR3 DNA: TGTGCCAGCAGCCAAGACATGGAAAAACTGTTTTTT; CDR3 protein: CASSQDMEKLFF
D gene: TRBD1; J gene: TRBJ1-1; V gene: TRBV28; clone size: many; CDR3 DNA: TGTGCCAGCAGGGACTTACAGGGGGCGCTTCTCCTAAATTCGGTCACTGAAGCTTTCTTT; CDR3 protein: CASRDLQGALLLNSVTEAFF
D gene: -; J gene: TRBJ2-7; V gene: TRBV12-3/TRBV12-4; clone size: many; CDR3 DNA: TGTGCCAGCAGCTTCCAAGGCGGCTACGAGCAGTACTTC; CDR3 protein: CASSFQGGYEQYF
D gene: -; J gene: TRBJ2-5; V gene: TRBV24-1; clone size: few; CDR3 DNA: TGTGCCACCAGTGCCTCGGGACGGAGGGCTTGGGAGACCCAGTACTTC; CDR3 protein: CATSASGRRAWETQYF
D gene: TRBD1; J gene: TRBJ2-7; V gene: TRBV28; clone size: few; CDR3 DNA: TGTGCCAGCAGTAGAGAACCGGGACAGGGAGGGTACGAGCAGTACTTC; CDR3 protein: CASSREPGQGGYEQYF
D gene: TRBD1; J gene: TRBJ2-4; V gene: TRBV10-2; clone size: once; CDR3 DNA: TGCGCCAGCAGTGCGGGCAGGGGGTTAAATTTAGCCAAAAACATTCAGTACTTC; CDR3 protein: CASSAGRGLNLAKNIQYF
D gene: TRBD1; J gene: TRBJ1-1; V gene: TRBV7-2; clone size: -; CDR3 DNA: TGTGCCAGCAGCCCCGACAGGGGGCGAAGCACTGAAGCTTTCTTT; CDR3 protein: CASSPDRGRSTEAFF